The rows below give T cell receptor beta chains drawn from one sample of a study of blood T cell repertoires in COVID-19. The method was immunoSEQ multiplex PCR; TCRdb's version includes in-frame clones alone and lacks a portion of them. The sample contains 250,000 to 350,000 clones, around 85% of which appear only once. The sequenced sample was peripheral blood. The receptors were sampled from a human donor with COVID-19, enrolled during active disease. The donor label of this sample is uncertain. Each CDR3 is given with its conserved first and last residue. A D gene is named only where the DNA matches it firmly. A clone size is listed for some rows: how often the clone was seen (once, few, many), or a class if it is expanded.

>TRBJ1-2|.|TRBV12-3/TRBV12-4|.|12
CASSFDRGGYTF
TGTGCCAGCAGTTTCGACCGGGGGGGCTACACCTTC
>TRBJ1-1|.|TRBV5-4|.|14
CASSRPEGNTEAFF
TGTGCCAGCAGCCGCCCTGAGGGGAACACTGAAGCTTTCTTT
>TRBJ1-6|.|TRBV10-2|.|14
CASRMSSYNSPLHF
TGCGCCAGCAGGATGAGCTCCTATAATTCACCCCTCCACTTT
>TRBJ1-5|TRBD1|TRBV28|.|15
CASSSTGASNQPQHF
TGTGCCAGCAGTTCGACAGGGGCTAGCAATCAGCCCCAGCATTTT
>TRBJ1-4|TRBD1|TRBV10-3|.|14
CAIGSGTGREKLFF
TGTGCCATCGGCTCCGGGACAGGACGAGAAAAACTGTTTTTT
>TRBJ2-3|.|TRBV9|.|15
CASSVARGGTDTQYF
TGTGCCAGCAGCGTAGCCAGGGGTGGCACAGATACGCAGTATTTT
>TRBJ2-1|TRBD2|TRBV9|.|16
CASSPTGLAGSDEQFF
TGTGCCAGCAGCCCTACTGGACTAGCGGGATCTGATGAGCAGTTCTTC
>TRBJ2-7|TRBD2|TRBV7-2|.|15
CASSSRRGGVREQYF
TGTGCCAGCAGCTCCCGGCGGGGGGGGGTGCGGGAGCAGTACTTC
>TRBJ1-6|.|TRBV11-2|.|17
CASSLGIQGDYNSPLHF
TGTGCCAGCAGCTTAGGGATACAGGGAGATTATAATTCACCCCTCCACTTT
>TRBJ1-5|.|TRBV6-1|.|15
CASSDYNLGNQPQHF
TGTGCCAGCAGTGATTACAACCTGGGCAATCAGCCCCAGCATTTT
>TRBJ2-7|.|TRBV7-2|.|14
CASSFGRGSYEQYF
TGTGCCAGCAGCTTCGGCAGGGGCTCCTACGAGCAGTACTTC
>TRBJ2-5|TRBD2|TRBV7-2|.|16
CASSLVGTSGIETQYF
TGTGCCAGCAGCTTAGTTGGGACTAGCGGGATCGAGACCCAGTACTTC
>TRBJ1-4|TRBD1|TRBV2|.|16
CASSLVPTGDYEKLFF
TGTGCCAGCAGTCTCGTTCCCACAGGGGATTATGAAAAACTGTTTTTT
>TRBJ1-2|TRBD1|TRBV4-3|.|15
CASSQDGGQAYGYTF
TGCGCCAGCAGCCAAGACGGCGGACAGGCCTATGGCTACACCTTC
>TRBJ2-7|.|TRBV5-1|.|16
CASSSSPPGGSYEQYF
TGCGCCAGCAGCTCGTCCCCACCCGGGGGCTCCTACGAGCAGTACTTC
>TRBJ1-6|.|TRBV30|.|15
CAWRRGRTYNSPLHF
TGTGCCTGGAGAAGGGGGAGAACCTATAATTCACCCCTCCACTTT
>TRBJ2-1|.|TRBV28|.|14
CASSLGHASNEQFF
TGTGCCAGCAGCCTGGGACATGCTTCCAATGAGCAGTTCTTC
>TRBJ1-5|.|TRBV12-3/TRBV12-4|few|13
CASSPGATQPQHF
TGTGCCAGCAGTCCGGGTGCGACTCAGCCCCAGCATTTT
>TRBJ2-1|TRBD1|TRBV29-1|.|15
CSTNRDRRSYNEQFF
TGCAGCACGAACCGGGACAGAAGATCCTACAATGAGCAGTTCTTC
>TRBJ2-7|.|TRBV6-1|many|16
CASSETDGRPSYEQYF
TGTGCCAGCAGTGAAACCGACGGGAGACCCTCCTACGAGCAGTACTTC
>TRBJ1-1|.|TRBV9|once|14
CASSVGGSDTEAFF
TGTGCCAGCAGCGTAGGGGGCAGTGACACTGAAGCTTTCTTT
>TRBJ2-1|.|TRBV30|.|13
CAWSVHSYNEQFF
TGTGCCTGGAGTGTACACAGTTACAATGAGCAGTTCTTC
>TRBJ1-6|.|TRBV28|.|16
CASSLDGGPVESPLHF
TGTGCCAGCAGTTTAGATGGAGGGCCGGTTGAATCACCCCTCCACTTT
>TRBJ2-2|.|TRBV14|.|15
CASSQRRADTGELFF
TGTGCCAGCAGCCAAAGGAGGGCGGACACCGGGGAGCTGTTTTTT
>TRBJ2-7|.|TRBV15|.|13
CATSRDGGYEQYF
TGTGCCACCAGCAGAGATGGAGGGTACGAGCAGTACTTC
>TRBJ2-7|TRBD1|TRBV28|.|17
CASSLFAGSGQPYEQYF
TGTGCCAGCAGTTTATTTGCCGGTTCGGGACAGCCTTACGAGCAGTACTTC
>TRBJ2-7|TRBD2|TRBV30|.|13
CAWETSGRARQYF
TGTGCCTGGGAGACTAGCGGGAGAGCGCGGCAGTACTTC
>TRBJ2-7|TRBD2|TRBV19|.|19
CASSIGDTWTSGGSYEQYF
TGTGCCAGTAGTATTGGGGACACCTGGACTAGCGGAGGCTCCTACGAGCAGTACTTC
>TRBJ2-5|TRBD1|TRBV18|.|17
CASSPPRDRGRGETQYF
TGTGCCAGCTCACCACCGCGAGACAGGGGGCGCGGGGAGACCCAGTACTTC
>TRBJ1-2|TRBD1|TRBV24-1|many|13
CATRQGAYYGYTF
TGTGCCACCAGACAGGGGGCTTACTATGGCTACACCTTC
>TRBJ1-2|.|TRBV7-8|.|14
CASSLAPGDYGYTF
TGTGCCAGCAGCTTAGCCCCAGGGGATTATGGCTACACCTTC
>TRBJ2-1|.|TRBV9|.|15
CASSPQSGSYNEQFF
TGTGCCAGCAGCCCGCAGTCGGGTAGTTACAATGAGCAGTTCTTC
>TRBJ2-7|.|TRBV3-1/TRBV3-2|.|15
CASSQDRGSWYEQYF
TGTGCCAGCAGCCAAGATAGGGGGAGTTGGTACGAGCAGTACTTC
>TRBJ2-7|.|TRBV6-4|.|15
CASSDSNGPGYEQYF
TGTGCCAGCAGTGACTCGAATGGTCCGGGATACGAGCAGTACTTC
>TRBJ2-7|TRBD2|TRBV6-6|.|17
CASSRGDGRLSSYEQYF
TGTGCCAGCAGTCGGGGGGACGGGAGGTTGAGCTCCTACGAGCAGTACTTC
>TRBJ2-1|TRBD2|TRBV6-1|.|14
CASSVAGEANEQFF
TGTGCCAGCAGTGTAGCGGGAGAGGCGAATGAGCAGTTCTTC
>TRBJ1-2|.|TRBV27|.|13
CASSLQQGYGYTF
TGTGCCAGCAGTTTACAACAGGGCTATGGCTACACCTTC
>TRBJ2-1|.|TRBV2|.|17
CASSEALGLAAQNEQFF
TGTGCCAGCAGTGAAGCGCTGGGACTCGCGGCCCAGAATGAGCAGTTCTTC
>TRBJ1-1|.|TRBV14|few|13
CASTPTANTEAFF
TGTGCCAGCACCCCTACAGCGAACACTGAAGCTTTCTTT
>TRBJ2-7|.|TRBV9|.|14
CASSRGQGSYEQYF
TGTGCCAGCAGCAGGGGACAAGGCTCCTACGAGCAGTACTTC
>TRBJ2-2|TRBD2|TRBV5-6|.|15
CASSRDYQNTGELFF
TGTGCCAGCAGCAGGGACTACCAGAACACCGGGGAGCTGTTTTTT
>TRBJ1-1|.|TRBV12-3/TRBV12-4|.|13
CASSLVQATEAFF
TGTGCCAGCAGTTTAGTACAGGCCACTGAAGCTTTCTTT
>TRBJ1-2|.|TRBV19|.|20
CASTPRVARTVQPSPYGYTF
TGTGCCAGTACCCCCCGGGTGGCTCGGACAGTGCAGCCCTCACCTTATGGCTACACCTTC